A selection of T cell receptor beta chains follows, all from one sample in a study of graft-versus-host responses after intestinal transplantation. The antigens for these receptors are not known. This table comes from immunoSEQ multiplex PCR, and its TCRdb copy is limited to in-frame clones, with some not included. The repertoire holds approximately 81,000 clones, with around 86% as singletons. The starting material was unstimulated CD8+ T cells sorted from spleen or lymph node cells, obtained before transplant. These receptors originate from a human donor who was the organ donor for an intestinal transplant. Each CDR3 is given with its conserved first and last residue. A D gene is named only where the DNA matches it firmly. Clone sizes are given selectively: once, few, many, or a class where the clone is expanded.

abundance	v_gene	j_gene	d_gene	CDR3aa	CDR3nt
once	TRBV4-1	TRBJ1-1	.	CASSQGSLATEAFF	TGCGCCAGCAGCCAAGGCAGTCTGGCCACTGAAGCTTTCTTT
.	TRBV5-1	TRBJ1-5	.	CASSAKKNGTRGGNQPQHF	TGCGCCAGCAGCGCGAAAAAGAATGGCACGCGGGGAGGAAATCAGCCCCAGCATTTT
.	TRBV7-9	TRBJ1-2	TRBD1	CASSSAQGYYHGYTF	TGTGCCAGCAGCTCAGCACAGGGGTATTATCATGGCTACACCTTC
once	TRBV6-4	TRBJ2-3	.	CASSESGTGGDTQYF	TGTGCCAGCAGTGAATCAGGGACCGGCGGGGATACGCAGTATTTT
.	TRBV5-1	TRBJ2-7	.	CASSLVPGISYEQYF	TGCGCCAGCAGCTTGGTCCCAGGTATCTCCTACGAGCAGTACTTC
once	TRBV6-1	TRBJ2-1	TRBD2	CASSESAGLLEQFF	TGTGCCAGCAGTGAAAGTGCGGGACTACTAGAGCAGTTCTTC
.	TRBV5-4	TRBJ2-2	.	CASSHVRVGAGELFF	TGTGCCAGCAGCCATGTTAGAGTCGGAGCCGGGGAGCTGTTTTTT
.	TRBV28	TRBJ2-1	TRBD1	CASSLDRSNEQFF	TGTGCCAGCAGTTTGGACAGGTCCAATGAGCAGTTCTTC
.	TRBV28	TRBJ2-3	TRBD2	CASSKLAATFTDTQYF	TGTGCCAGCAGTAAGCTAGCGGCGACCTTCACAGATACGCAGTATTTT
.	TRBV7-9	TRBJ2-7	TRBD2	CASSSTSGRNYEQYF	TGTGCCAGCAGCTCGACTAGCGGGAGAAACTACGAGCAGTACTTC
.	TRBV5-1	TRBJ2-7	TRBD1	CASSLVLGQAVGEQYF	TGCGCCAGCAGCTTAGTTTTAGGACAGGCTGTTGGCGAGCAGTACTTC
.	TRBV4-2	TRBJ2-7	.	CASSHLAASGSAYEQYF	TGTGCCAGCAGCCATTTAGCAGCGTCAGGGAGCGCCTACGAGCAGTACTTC
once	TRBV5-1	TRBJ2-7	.	CASSLVSGGREQYF	TGCGCCAGCAGCTTGGTTTCAGGAGGCCGCGAGCAGTACTTC
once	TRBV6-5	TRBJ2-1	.	CASSPEGDEQFF	TGTGCCAGCAGTCCTGAGGGCGATGAGCAGTTCTTC
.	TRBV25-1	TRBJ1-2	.	CASSDLGGAVTPNYGYTF	TGTGCCAGCAGTGATCTGGGGGGGGCCGTCACCCCTAACTATGGCTACACCTTC
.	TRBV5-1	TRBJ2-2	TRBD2	CASSPTSGETGELFF	TGCGCCAGCAGCCCGACTAGCGGGGAAACCGGGGAGCTGTTTTTT
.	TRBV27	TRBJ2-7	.	CASSPWWPYEQYF	TGTGCCAGCAGCCCCTGGTGGCCCTACGAGCAGTACTTC
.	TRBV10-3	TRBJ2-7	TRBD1	CAIREGQGTYEQYF	TGTGCCATCAGAGAAGGACAGGGGACCTACGAGCAGTACTTC
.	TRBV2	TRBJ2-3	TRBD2	CASSGERGGVDTQYF	TGTGCCAGCAGTGGGGAGCGGGGGGGCGTAGATACGCAGTATTTT
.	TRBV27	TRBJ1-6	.	CASSFGFGNSPLHF	TGTGCCAGCAGTTTTGGGTTTGGTAATTCACCCCTCCACTTT
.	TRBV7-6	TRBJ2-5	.	CASSTYPGAETQYF	TGTGCCAGCAGCACTTACCCAGGGGCCGAGACCCAGTACTTC
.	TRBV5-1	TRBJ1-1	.	CASSFNPRGPNTEAFF	TGCGCCAGCAGCTTCAATCCCAGGGGCCCAAACACTGAAGCTTTCTTT
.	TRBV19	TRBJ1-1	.	CASSKGPLGNTEAFF	TGTGCCAGTAGCAAGGGCCCACTGGGGAACACTGAAGCTTTCTTT
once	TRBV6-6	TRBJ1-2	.	CASSPRVYGYTF	TGTGCCAGCAGTCCCCGGGTCTATGGCTACACCTTC
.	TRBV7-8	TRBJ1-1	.	CASSSANTEAFF	TGTGCCAGCAGCTCAGCAAACACTGAAGCTTTCTTT
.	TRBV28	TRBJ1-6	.	CASSLGTASSYNSPLHF	TGTGCCAGCAGTTTAGGGACGGCGAGCTCCTATAATTCACCCCTCCACTTT
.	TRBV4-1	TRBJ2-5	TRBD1	CASSQEGTAQETQYF	TGCGCCAGCAGCCAAGAAGGGACAGCCCAAGAGACCCAGTACTTC
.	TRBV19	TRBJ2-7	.	CASSSKDSPLYEQYF	TGTGCCAGTAGTTCCAAGGACAGCCCTCTCTACGAGCAGTACTTC
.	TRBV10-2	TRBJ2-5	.	CASSESWGRTETQYF	TGCGCCAGCAGTGAGTCATGGGGGCGGACAGAGACCCAGTACTTC
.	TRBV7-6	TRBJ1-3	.	CASSLGSGSGNTIYF	TGTGCCAGCAGCTTAGGTTCGGGCTCTGGAAACACCATATATTTT
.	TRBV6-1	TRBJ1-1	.	CASDAWGSTEAFF	TGTGCCAGCGATGCGTGGGGGAGCACTGAAGCTTTCTTT
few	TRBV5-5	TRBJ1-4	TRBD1	CASSSGTGADEKLFF	TGTGCCAGCAGCTCCGGAACAGGGGCGGATGAAAAACTGTTTTTT
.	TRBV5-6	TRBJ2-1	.	CASSLSGASLYNEQFF	TGTGCCAGCAGCTTGTCGGGGGCCTCTCTCTACAATGAGCAGTTCTTC
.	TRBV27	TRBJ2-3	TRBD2	CASSLLTSGFGTDTQYF	TGTGCCAGCAGTTTATTGACTAGCGGTTTCGGCACAGATACGCAGTATTTT
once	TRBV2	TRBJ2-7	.	CASSEDLMGDYEQYF	TGTGCCAGCAGTGAAGATCTTATGGGAGATTACGAGCAGTACTTC
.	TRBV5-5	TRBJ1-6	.	CASSLGTAQEPLHF	TGTGCCAGCAGCTTGGGGACAGCCCAAGAACCCCTCCACTTT
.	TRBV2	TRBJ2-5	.	CASTHPWGPQETQYF	TGTGCCAGCACCCACCCGTGGGGCCCTCAAGAGACCCAGTACTTC
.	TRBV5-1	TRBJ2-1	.	CASSLSGLNEQFF	TGCGCCAGCAGCTTGTCAGGGTTGAATGAGCAGTTCTTC
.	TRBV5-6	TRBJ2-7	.	CASRRGGGGRDYEQYF	TGTGCCAGCAGAAGAGGGGGGGGCGGAAGAGACTACGAGCAGTACTTC
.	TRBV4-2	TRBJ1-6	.	CASSQDEVNALHF	TGTGCCAGCAGCCAAGACGAGGTGAACGCCCTCCACTTT
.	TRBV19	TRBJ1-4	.	CASKGEGEKLFF	TGTGCCAGTAAAGGGGAAGGTGAAAAACTGTTTTTT
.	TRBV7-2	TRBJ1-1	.	CASSFTYGNTEAFF	TGTGCCAGCAGCTTCACGTATGGGAACACTGAAGCTTTCTTT
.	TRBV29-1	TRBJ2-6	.	CSVEIRGGGANVLTF	TGCAGCGTTGAAATTCGGGGTGGTGGGGCCAACGTCCTGACTTTC
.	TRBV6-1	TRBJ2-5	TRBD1	CASSGTGAKETQYF	TGTGCCAGCAGTGGGACAGGGGCGAAAGAGACCCAGTACTTC
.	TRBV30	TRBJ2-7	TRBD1	CAWSVPGTGVSYEQYF	TGTGCCTGGAGTGTACCGGGGACAGGCGTCTCCTACGAGCAGTACTTC
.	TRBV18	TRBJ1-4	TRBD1	CASSPPETTGGEKLFF	TGTGCCAGCTCACCACCGGAGACGACAGGGGGTGAAAAACTGTTTTTT
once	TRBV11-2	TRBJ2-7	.	CASTADGAYEQYF	TGTGCCAGCACCGCAGACGGTGCCTACGAGCAGTACTTC
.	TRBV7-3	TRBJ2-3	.	CASSLGFASTDTQYF	TGTGCCAGCAGCTTGGGCTTTGCTAGCACAGATACGCAGTATTTT
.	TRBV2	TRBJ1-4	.	CASAPFIDRRQKLFF	TGTGCCAGCGCCCCATTTATCGATCGAAGGCAAAAACTGTTTTTT
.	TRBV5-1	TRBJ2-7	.	CASSLGVDSSYEQYF	TGCGCCAGCAGCTTGGGCGTTGACAGCTCCTACGAGCAGTACTTC
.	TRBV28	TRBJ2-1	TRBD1	CASSPLDRGPYDDEQFF	TGTGCCAGCAGTCCACTCGACAGGGGGCCCTACGACGATGAGCAGTTCTTC
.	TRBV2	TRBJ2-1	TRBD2	CASSGLAGVEEQFF	TGTGCCAGCAGTGGGCTAGCGGGGGTAGAGGAGCAGTTCTTC